Listed below are T cell receptor beta chains from one sample, sequenced in a study of early T cells in non-severe SARS-CoV-2 infection. MiXCR, applied by TCRdb to the 5' RACE reads, yields one record per CDR3 protein. The sample yields some 83,000 distinct CDR3 sequences, 10% seen once. The input for sequencing was whole blood, taken at baseline. All receptors come from an adult who was a healthcare worker with PCR-confirmed SARS-CoV-2 infection or an uninfected control (not recorded which). Both conserved end residues are part of each CDR3. D genes are given only for firm matches. Size values are once, few and many counts, or a class for expanded clones, and some rows have none.

abundance	j_gene	v_gene	len	d_gene	CDR3aa	CDR3nt
.	TRBJ2-5	TRBV20-1	13	TRBD2	CSAPPAGEETQYF	TGCAGTGCCCCCCCCGCGGGGGAAGAGACCCAGTACTTC
.	TRBJ2-7	TRBV20-1	13	TRBD2	CSAWTSGMWEQYF	TGCAGTGCATGGACTAGCGGGATGTGGGAGCAGTACTTC
few	TRBJ1-1	TRBV4-2	15	TRBD1	CASSQDSTGVFEAFF	TGTGCCAGCAGCCAAGATAGTACAGGGGTATTCGAAGCTTTCTTT
few	TRBJ2-1	TRBV5-5	15	TRBD2	CASSLGLAGAYEQFF	TGTGCCAGCAGCTTGGGGCTAGCGGGAGCTTATGAGCAGTTCTTC
.	TRBJ2-2	TRBV27	15	.	CASSLKGSSTGELFF	TGTGCCAGCAGTTTAAAGGGTTCTAGCACCGGGGAGCTGTTTTTT
.	TRBJ2-7	TRBV9	15	.	CASSVGGTTSYEQYF	TGTGCCAGCAGCGTAGGAGGGACAACCTCCTACGAGCAGTACTTC
many	TRBJ2-1	TRBV7-9	16	.	CAGAQGRLAVNNEQFF	TGTGCCGGGGCGCAGGGGAGACTAGCAGTAAACAATGAGCAGTTCTTC
.	TRBJ2-1	TRBV28	17	TRBD2	CASSTPMREGSYNEQFF	TGTGCCAGCAGTACCCCGATGCGGGAGGGAAGCTACAATGAGCAGTTCTTC
.	TRBJ2-7	TRBV3-1	12	.	CASSRVGGEQYF	TGTGCCAGCAGCCGGGTGGGAGGCGAGCAGTACTTC
many	TRBJ1-5	TRBV20-1	14	.	CSARVQNSNQPQHF	TGCAGTGCTAGAGTCCAGAATAGCAATCAGCCCCAGCATTTT
few	TRBJ2-2	TRBV4-1	18	.	CASSQARGHAPNTGELFF	TGCGCCAGCAGCCAAGCACGAGGGCATGCCCCGAACACCGGGGAGCTGTTTTTT
.	TRBJ2-7	TRBV27	12	TRBD2	CASRSGRDEQYF	TGTGCCAGCAGAAGCGGGAGGGACGAGCAGTACTTC
many	TRBJ2-1	TRBV6-4	14	.	CASTAKGRHDEQFF	TGTGCCAGCACGGCTAAGGGGAGGCACGATGAGCAGTTCTTC
.	TRBJ2-5	TRBV25-1	15	.	CASSGRTVSQETQYF	TGTGCCAGCAGTGGCAGGACAGTTTCCCAAGAGACCCAGTACTTC
few	TRBJ2-7	TRBV20-1	13	TRBD1	CSALGQGNGEQYF	TGCAGTGCTTTAGGACAGGGGAACGGCGAGCAGTACTTC
.	TRBJ2-7	TRBV18	14	TRBD1	CASSAPGQGGEQYF	TGTGCCAGCTCAGCTCCAGGACAGGGTGGCGAGCAGTACTTC